This entry lists 11 T cell receptor beta chains sequenced from one sample in a study of radiotherapy plus CTLA-4 blockade in lung cancer. Some clones are missing from TCRdb's copy, which holds only in-frame ones; the method was immunoSEQ multiplex PCR. The data show tens of thousands of clones, around three quarters seen once. The input for sequencing was peripheral blood, taken from a patient treated with radiotherapy plus ipilimumab. The source is a human donor with non-small cell lung cancer that progressed on radiotherapy plus ipilimumab.

V gene TRBV2 combines with J gene TRBJ2-7, with no clear D. Trimming shortened V by 5 bases and J by 2 bases, and 13 bases separated the two germline ends. Germline CDR1 is SNHLY and CDR2 is FYNNEI. This CDR3 has 14 amino acids. This CDR3 reads CASSQTLKAYEQYF. CDR3 DNA: TGTGCCAGCAGTCAGACTTTAAAGGCCTACGAGCAGTACTTC.

This clone showed up just a few times. V is TRBV4-3 and J is TRBJ1-4, with D unclear. Trimming cost V 0 bases and J 6 bases, with 17 bases left between them. CDR3 length: 17 residues. CDR1 LGHNA and CDR2 YSLEER come from the germline V gene. CDR3 nucleotides: TGCGCCAGCAGCCAAGATCTGACCAGGCAAGGTTATGAAAAACTGTTTTTT. The encoded protein is CASSQDLTRQGYEKLFF.

This clone was detected a few times. V gene TRBV2 combines with J gene TRBJ2-5; possible D gene TRBD1, 6 bases. CDR1 is SNHLY, CDR2 FYNNEI, per germline. V dropped 5 bases and J dropped 8 bases, with 21 bases sitting between them. The length of the CDR3 is 15 residues. CDR3 in DNA: TGTGCCAGCAGTTTAGACAGGTTGGGCAAAGGAACCCAGTACTTC. Translated, it gives CASSLDRLGKGTQYF.

V usage is TRBV28 and J usage is TRBJ1-2, with TRBD1 matching 7 bases. V trimming: 3 bases; J trimming: 4 bases; junction bases outside the gene matches: 2. CDR3 length: 13 residues. Per germline, CDR1 MDHEN and CDR2 SYDVKM. Here the CDR3 DNA reads TGTGCCAGCAGTTTCCAGGGGGGCTATGGCTACACCTTC. This gives the protein CASSFQGGYGYTF.

By its share, this clone is medium-sized. The DNA for the CDR3 is TGCGCCAGCTCGGAACCGGGACAGGGGGTCTACGAGCAGTACTTC. Protein sequence: CASSEPGQGVYEQYF. The genes are TRBV5-1 and TRBJ2-7; TRBD1 matches at 11 bases. In germline, CDR1 is SGHRS, CDR2 YFSETQ. Trimming took 7 bases from V and 3 from J; bases not matched to a gene: 9. The CDR3 loop spans 15 amino acids.

The V and J genes are TRBV7-3 and TRBJ2-3; 15 positions match TRBD2. After removal of 4 bases from V and 4 bases from J, the junction contained 3 bases not matched to a gene. Per the germline V gene, CDR1 is SGHTA and CDR2 is FQGTGA. The length of the CDR3 is 16 residues. The CDR3 protein is CASSSGLAGGPDTQYF. The CDR3 region has the DNA TGTGCCAGCAGCTCTGGACTAGCGGGAGGGCCAGATACGCAGTATTTT.

V and J are TRBV13 and TRBJ2-1; 8 bases are a match to TRBD2. This CDR3 region has 14 residues. CDR1 and CDR2 from the germline V gene are PRHDT and FYEKMQ (reference sequence). The V segment lost 5 bases and the J segment 8 bases; nucleotides outside the gene matches: 8. The CDR3 bases are TGTGCCAGCAGCCGTAGCGGGACACAGGATGAGCAGTTCTTC. As protein: CASSRSGTQDEQFF. The variable domain in full, completed from reference TRBV13 and TRBJ2-1, reads AAGVIQSPRHLIKEKRETATLKCYPIPRHDTVYWYQQGPGQDPQFLISFYEKMQSDKGSIPDRFSAQQFSDYHSELNMSSLELGDSALYFCASSRSGTQDEQFFGPGTRLTVL.

A few counts support this clone. A read error may produce the germline difference seen at one junction end. V and J are TRBV11-2 and TRBJ2-3; D gene uncertain. CDR3 size: 13 residues. Germline CDR1 reads SGHAT; CDR2 reads FQNNGV. CDR3 bases: TGTGCCAGCAGCGTAGAGTCCGGACCAGCGCAGTATTTT. Amino acid sequence: CASSVESGPAQYF.

The V gene is TRBV15, the J gene TRBJ1-4; TRBD1 is a possible D gene (6 bases). V was cut by 1 base and J by 14 bases, with 14 bases left in between. The CDR3 length is 13 residues. Germline V gene sequence: CDR1 LNHNV, CDR2 YYDKDF (reference sequence). Written as DNA, the CDR3 is TGTGCCACCAGCAGAGCGGAAGGGGGAGAGCTGTTTTTT. Encoded protein: CATSRAEGGELFF.

The rearrangement joins TRBV5-1 to TRBJ2-7, with 7 nucleotides matching TRBD1. Losses at the gene ends were 0 bases for V and 6 bases for J; bases not matched to a gene: 6. Germline-derived CDR1 and CDR2 are SGHRS and YFSETQ. The CDR3 totals 14 residues. As DNA, the CDR3 is TGCGCCAGCAGCTTGGCCGACAGGGCCCGCGAGCAGTACTTC. Translating gives CASSLADRAREQYF.

V and J are TRBV5-4 and TRBJ1-6; TRBD1 is a possible D gene (5 bases). The CDR3 is 12 amino acids. CDR1 and CDR2 (germline): SGHNT, YYREEE (reference sequence). With 3 bases removed from V and 8 bases from J, the gap between germline ends came to 6 bases. DNA of the CDR3: TGTGCCAGCAGCTCCAGGGATTCACCCCTCCACTTT. Encoded protein: CASSSRDSPLHF.